Shown below are 20 T cell receptor beta chains from a single sample sequenced in a study of CD8 T cells in ankylosing spondylitis. TCRdb fed the 5' RACE reads into MiXCR, producing one record per CDR3 protein. The sample records 250,000 or so distinct CDR3 sequences, approximately 24% being singletons. The sample consisted of blood, either unsorted or a sorted T cell fraction (not recorded which). The source is a male donor with ankylosing spondylitis or in good health (not recorded which).

At least ten counts were recorded for this clonotype. CDR3 DNA: TGCAGCCCCAAACAGGGGAACACTGAAGCTTTCTTT. It yields the protein CSPKQGNTEAFF. This chain connects TRBV29-1 to TRBJ1-1; tentative D call: TRBD1 (6 bases). Germline V lookup: CDR1 SQVTM, CDR2 ANQGSEA. CDR3 size: 12 residues. Trimming left V 8 bases short and J 1 base short, with 11 bases between.

Many counts were recorded for this clonotype. DNA of the CDR3: TGCAGTGCCCGTGGACTTGGGGCTGCATATGTGCAGTTCTTC. Translated, it gives CSARGLGAAYVQFF. The chain couples TRBV20-1 to TRBJ2-1; D is tentatively TRBD1 or TRBD2 (5 bases each). The CDR3 runs to 14 residues. Trimming cost V 6 bases and J 12 bases, with 24 bases left between them. Germline values: CDR1 DFQATT, CDR2 SNEGSKA (reference sequence).

This clonotype showed up many times. The chain recombines TRBV20-1 with TRBJ2-5, with 9 bases that match TRBD1. The CDR3 sequence is 12 residues long. V was pared by 7 bases and J by 3 bases, with 3 bases of the junction left unmatched. Germline loops: CDR1 DFQATT, CDR2 SNEGSKA (reference sequence). CDR3 DNA: TGCAGTGGAGGGACAGGGAAAGAGACCCAGTACTTC. This encodes CSGGTGKETQYF.

This clonotype was seen many times. The rearrangement joins TRBV12-3 or TRBV12-4 to TRBJ2-7; D remains unclear. This CDR3 is built from 12 residues. Trimming removed 6 bases at V and 6 bases at J, with 12 bases between. The CDR3 loop reads CASRGNSFEQYF. The DNA of the CDR3 is TGTGCCAGCAGGGGGAACTCTTTCGAGCAGTACTTC.

This clonotype was recorded at least ten times. The gene calls are TRBV12-3 or TRBV12-4 and TRBJ2-2, with D possibly called TRBD1 or TRBD2 (6 bases each). CDR3 size: 16 residues. V lost 5 bases, J lost 6 bases, and 19 bases lay in between. The CDR3 protein is CASSPRPWGAAGELFF. As DNA, the CDR3 is TGTGCCAGCAGTCCTCGACCCTGGGGGGCGGCCGGGGAGCTGTTTTTT.

This clonotype was found a few times. This rearrangement joins TRBV19 to TRBJ2-1; perhaps TRBD2 as D (7 bases). CDR1 and CDR2 (germline): LNHDA, SQIVND (reference sequence). Between the trimmed V and J ends, which lost 3 bases and 14 bases, there was a span of 14 bases. The CDR3 runs 12 residues. The CDR3 DNA reads as TGTGCCAGTAGTATGAGGGGGGGCCGCGAGTTCTTC. Encoded protein: CASSMRGGREFF.

This rearrangement joins TRBV5-5 to TRBJ2-7; D perhaps matches TRBD1 (6 bases). Germline V gene sequence: CDR1 SGHKS, CDR2 YYEKEE (reference sequence). The V and J ends lost 0 bases and 4 bases respectively, with 17 bases between them. This CDR3 spans 16 amino acids. CDR3 region: CASSLGTLGHRYEQYF. The CDR3 DNA reads TGTGCCAGCAGCTTGGGGACACTGGGACACCGTTACGAGCAGTACTTC.

This chain links TRBV12-3 or TRBV12-4 with TRBJ1-4, with D possibly being TRBD1 (5 bases). V lost 3 bases to trimming and J lost 8 bases, with 13 bases between them. This CDR3 is built from 14 residues. This CDR3 reads CASSFGGKGEKLFF. The DNA of the CDR3 is TGTGCCAGCAGTTTTGGGGGGAAGGGGGAAAAACTGTTTTTT.

This sequence joins TRBV9 and TRBJ2-5, with D unresolved. Looked up from germline, CDR1 is SGDLS and CDR2 is YYNGEE. The CDR3 runs to 16 residues. Trimming removed 0 bases from V and 0 bases from J, with 12 bases in between. CDR3 in DNA: TGTGCCAGCAGCGTAGGTCGGCTGGCCAACCAAGAGACCCAGTACTTC. It encodes CASSVGRLANQETQYF.

As to this clonotype: One end of the junction does not line up with germline, which may come from a read error. The gene calls are TRBV4-2 and TRBJ2-5, with unresolved D. The CDR3 has 13 amino acids. Germline V gene data show CDR1 as LGHNA and CDR2 as YNFKEQ. The CDR3 loop is CASSPQISEIQYF. In DNA, the CDR3 is TGTGCCAGCAGCCCTCAGATCTCAGAGATCCAGTACTTC.

This clonotype was picked up a small number of times. The chain recombines TRBV20-1 with TRBJ2-5; 7 bases agree with TRBD2. In germline, CDR1 is DFQATT, CDR2 SNEGSKA (reference sequence). The CDR3 sequence is 14 residues long. Trimming at V came to 3 bases and at J to 4 bases, leaving 8 bases not matched to a gene. The CDR3 nucleotides are TGCAGTGCTAGCCTCTTGCGGGGGAGAGAGACCCAGTACTTC. The encoded protein is CSASLLRGRETQYF.

This clonotype has at least ten counts. The chain uses TRBV20-1 and TRBJ2-3; no reliable D call. Looked up from germline, CDR1 is DFQATT and CDR2 is SNEGSKA (reference sequence). V gave up 0 bases and J gave up 10 bases, with 14 bases separating them. The CDR3 is 13 residues long. CDR3 in amino acids: CSARDQSRLAQYF. The CDR3 coding sequence is TGCAGTGCTAGAGATCAGTCTCGATTAGCGCAGTATTTT.

In its sample, this clonotype was seen a few times. V gene TRBV10-3 combines with J gene TRBJ2-5; 8 bases line up with TRBD1. CDR3 length equals 14 residues. The junction had 8 bases not matched to a gene; V was cut back by 6 bases and J by 5 bases. Germline CDR1 ENHRY, CDR2 SYGVKD. The CDR3 DNA sequence: TGTGCCATCAGCCCTTCGACAGGGGTGGAGACCCAGTACTTC. Translation gives CAISPSTGVETQYF.

J is TRBJ2-7 and V is TRBV10-3, with 12 nucleotides matching TRBD2. Germline V lookup: CDR1 ENHRY, CDR2 SYGVKD. The V gene end was trimmed by 3 bases and the J gene end by 6 bases; junction bases not matched to a gene: 12. The CDR3 runs to 17 residues. The CDR3 spells CAISEPLLLAGGREQYF. CDR3 DNA: TGTGCCATCAGTGAACCCTTGCTCCTAGCGGGGGGGCGCGAGCAGTACTTC.

There are a few counts of this clonotype. The chain employs TRBV20-1 and TRBJ1-2; D might be TRBD1 (6 bases). The germline V and J ends were trimmed by 3 bases and 6 bases, with 17 bases remaining between them. Germline CDR1 DFQATT, CDR2 SNEGSKA (reference sequence). This CDR3 has 14 residues. The CDR3, as DNA: TGCAGTGCTAGTAGCACAGGGAAATCCAATGGCTACACCTTC. Protein sequence: CSASSTGKSNGYTF.

The chain uses TRBV12-3 or TRBV12-4 and TRBJ1-4; TRBD1 agrees at 8 bases. CDR3 length: 14 amino acids. V was clipped by 6 bases and J by 4 bases; unmatched bases: 4. The CDR3 sequence is CASSETGVNEKLFF. Written as DNA, the CDR3 is TGTGCCAGCAGCGAGACAGGGGTTAATGAAAAACTGTTTTTT.

The rearrangement uses TRBV2 and TRBJ1-1; 8 bases line up with TRBD1. The germline CDR1 and CDR2 sequences are SNHLY and FYNNEI. J lost 1 base, V lost 6 bases, and 4 bases had no gene match. This CDR3 region has 14 residues. In DNA, the CDR3 is TGTGCCAGCAGCATGGACAGGGCGAACACTGAAGCTTTCTTT. This gives the protein CASSMDRANTEAFF.

This rearrangement joins TRBV20-1 to TRBJ2-1; 11 nucleotides match TRBD2. The CDR3 has 15 residues. After removal of 7 bases from V and 1 base from J, the junction contained 6 bases not matched to a gene. CDR1 and CDR2 from the germline V gene are DFQATT and SNEGSKA (reference sequence). CDR3: CSGFSGGVSYNEQFF. The CDR3 DNA is TGCAGTGGTTTTAGCGGGGGGGTGTCCTACAATGAGCAGTTCTTC.

The chain employs TRBV5-8 and TRBJ2-3; D gene uncertain. V was shortened by 1 base and J by 2 bases, with 8 bases between the two germline ends. CDR3 length: 14 amino acids. Looked up from germline, CDR1 is SGHTS and CDR2 is YDEGEE. The CDR3 region is CASSLITVTDTQYF. DNA of the CDR3: TGTGCCAGCAGCTTGATTACAGTCACAGATACGCAGTATTTT.

The J gene is TRBJ1-6, the V gene TRBV2, with D possibly matching TRBD1 (5 bases). V was shortened by 10 bases and J by 9 bases, with 16 bases between the two germline ends. This CDR3 spans 13 amino acids. Germline CDR1 and CDR2: SNHLY and FYNNEI. CDR3 DNA sequence: TGTGCCACCTCGGGGCAGGGATTTTCACCCCTCCACTTT. As protein: CATSGQGFSPLHF. Filled out from reference TRBV2 and TRBJ1-6, the complete variable domain reads EPEVTQTPSHQVTQMGQEVILRCVPISNHLYFYWYRQILGQKVEFLVSFYNNEISEKSEIFDDQFSVERPDGSNFTLKIRSTKLEDSAMYFCATSGQGFSPLHFGNGTRLTVT.